Listed below are T cell receptor beta chains from one sample, sequenced in a study of beta chain features in type 1 diabetes. Clones were read by immunoSEQ multiplex PCR, and TCRdb kept only the in-frame ones, dropping some. The data contain over 300,000 clones, under 8.5% of them seen just once; the ten biggest clones take up approximately 0.44%. The material sequenced was central memory CD4+ T cells from blood. Receptor source: a woman aged 18-29 years in good health. Both conserved end residues are part of each CDR3. The order of the fields is V gene, J gene, clone size, D gene, CDR3 protein, CDR3 DNA. A D gene is named only where the DNA matches it firmly. Not all rows give a size; the values are once, few, many and, for expanded clones, a class.

v_gene: TRBV19
j_gene: TRBJ2-4
abundance: few
d_gene: -
CDR3aa: CASSMRDTKNIQYF
CDR3nt: TGTGCCAGTAGTATGAGGGATACCAAAAACATTCAGTACTTC

v_gene: TRBV19
j_gene: TRBJ2-1
abundance: -
d_gene: TRBD2
CDR3aa: CASSTGTSINEQFF
CDR3nt: TGTGCCAGTAGCACCGGGACTAGTATAAATGAGCAGTTCTTC

v_gene: TRBV7-6
j_gene: TRBJ2-1
abundance: few
d_gene: TRBD2
CDR3aa: CASSADLGGKSYNEQFF
CDR3nt: TGTGCCAGCAGCGCCGATTTGGGGGGGAAATCCTACAATGAGCAGTTCTTC

v_gene: TRBV4-3
j_gene: TRBJ1-4
abundance: -
d_gene: -
CDR3aa: CASSQGSGVGREKLFF
CDR3nt: TGCGCCAGCAGCCAAGGGTCGGGGGTAGGACGCGAAAAACTGTTTTTT

v_gene: TRBV6-1
j_gene: TRBJ2-3
abundance: -
d_gene: TRBD1
CDR3aa: CASSQTGVGTQYF
CDR3nt: TGTGCCAGCAGCCAGACAGGGGTGGGGACGCAGTATTTT

v_gene: TRBV28
j_gene: TRBJ1-2
abundance: few
d_gene: -
CDR3aa: CASSAAGQLYGYTF
CDR3nt: TGTGCCAGCAGTGCGGCCGGACAGCTCTATGGCTACACCTTC

v_gene: TRBV29-1
j_gene: TRBJ2-7
abundance: -
d_gene: -
CDR3aa: CSARNPGDEQYF
CDR3nt: TGCAGCGCCCGGAATCCAGGGGACGAGCAGTACTTC

v_gene: TRBV10-3
j_gene: TRBJ1-3
abundance: many
d_gene: TRBD1
CDR3aa: CAISRGQSRSGNTIYF
CDR3nt: TGTGCCATCAGCAGGGGACAGTCCCGGTCTGGAAACACCATATATTTT

v_gene: TRBV15
j_gene: TRBJ1-4
abundance: many
d_gene: -
CDR3aa: CATRAGRSGKLFF
CDR3nt: TGTGCCACCAGGGCAGGGCGGTCCGGGAAACTGTTTTTT

v_gene: TRBV25-1
j_gene: TRBJ2-7
abundance: few
d_gene: -
CDR3aa: CASRGSYEQYF
CDR3nt: TGTGCCAGCAGAGGCTCGTACGAGCAGTACTTC

v_gene: TRBV15
j_gene: TRBJ1-1
abundance: -
d_gene: -
CDR3aa: CATSRDEEGREAFF
CDR3nt: TGTGCCACCAGCAGAGATGAGGAAGGCAGAGAAGCTTTCTTT